This T cell receptor (beta chain) was found in a study of blood T cell repertoires in COVID-19. For the study at large: COVID-19 samples collected from the United States, Italy and Spain covered acute and convalescent phases. PBMCs, B-cell-depleted T cells, or T cells provided the cDNA or gDNA that made up the material.

The authors' processing: Estimation of nucleated cell counts relied on the amplification of reference gene primers. Clones were sequenced by immunoSEQ multiplex PCR, and TCRdb holds only the in-frame ones, with some missing. D and trimming were read from the DNA, whereas the V and J calls and clone size are those reported in that table. The sample holds about 300,000 clones, 85% to 90% seen once. Germline CDR1 reads SGHTA; CDR2 reads FQGNSA. The CDR3 consists of 14 residues. The V end was cut by 4 bases, the J end by 0 bases, with 7 bases between. V gene TRBV7-2 combines with J gene TRBJ1-5; D unresolved. The TCR comes from a woman aged 45-65 years with COVID-19, enrolled during active disease. The sample was peripheral blood. In DNA, the CDR3 is TGTGCCAGCAGCTCGGTTAATAGCAATCAGCCCCAGCATTTT. Translation: CASSSVNSNQPQHF.